In this sample, the clone carrying this TCR beta chain turned up many times. The data stem from a study of early T cells in non-severe SARS-CoV-2 infection. Individual cDNA molecules were tagged with unique molecular identifiers, the study reported. One entry per CDR3 protein results from TCRdb running MiXCR on the 5' RACE reads. There are under 50,000 distinct CDR3 sequences in the sample; around 5.6% occur only once, and just over 4.5% lies in the top ten. The CDR3 is 14 amino acids. Germline V gene lookup returns CDR1 MNHEY and CDR2 SVGAGI. V lost 6 bases to trimming and J lost 3 bases, with 14 bases between them.

The rearrangement joins TRBV6-5 to TRBJ1-2; D may be TRBD1 (6 bases). Sequencing was carried out using whole blood. The sequence was obtained from an adult who was a healthcare worker with PCR-confirmed SARS-CoV-2 infection or an uninfected control (not recorded which). This chain's CDR3 is CASSRDNWDYGYTF. CDR3 DNA sequence: TGTGCCAGCAGCCGGGACAACTGGGACTATGGCTACACCTTC.